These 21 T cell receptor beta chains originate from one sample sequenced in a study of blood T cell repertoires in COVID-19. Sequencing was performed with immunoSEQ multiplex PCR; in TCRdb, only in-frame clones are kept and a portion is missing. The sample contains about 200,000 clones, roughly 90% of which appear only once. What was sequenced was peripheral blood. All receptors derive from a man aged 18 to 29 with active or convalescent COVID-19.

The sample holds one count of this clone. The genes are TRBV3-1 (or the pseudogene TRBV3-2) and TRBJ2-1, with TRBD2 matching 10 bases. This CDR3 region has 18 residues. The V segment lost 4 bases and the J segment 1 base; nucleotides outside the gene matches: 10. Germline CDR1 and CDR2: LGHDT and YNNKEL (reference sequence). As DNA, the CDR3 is TGTGCCAGCAGCCTAGGACTAGCGGACCTATTTTCCTACAATGAGCAGTTCTTC. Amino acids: CASSLGLADLFSYNEQFF.

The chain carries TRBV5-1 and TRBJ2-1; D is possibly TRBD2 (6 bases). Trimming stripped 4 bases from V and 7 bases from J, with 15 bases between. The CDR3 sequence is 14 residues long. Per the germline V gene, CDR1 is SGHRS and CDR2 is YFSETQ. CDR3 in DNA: TGCGCCAGCAGCCTAACGGGGGATCAGAATGAGCAGTTCTTC. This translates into CASSLTGDQNEQFF.

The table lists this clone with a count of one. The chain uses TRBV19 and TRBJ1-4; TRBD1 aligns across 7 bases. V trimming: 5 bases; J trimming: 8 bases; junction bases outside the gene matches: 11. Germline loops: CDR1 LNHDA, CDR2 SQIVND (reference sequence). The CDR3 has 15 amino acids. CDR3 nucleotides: TGTGCCAGTAGTCCCCGGGGGACAGTGGGCGAAAAACTGTTTTTT. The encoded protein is CASSPRGTVGEKLFF.

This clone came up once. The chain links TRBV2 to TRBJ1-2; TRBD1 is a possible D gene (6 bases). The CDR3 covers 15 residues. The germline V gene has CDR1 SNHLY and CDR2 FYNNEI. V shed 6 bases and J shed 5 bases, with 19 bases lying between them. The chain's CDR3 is CASSGGLSYKYGYTF. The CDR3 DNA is TGTGCCAGCAGCGGGGGGCTCTCCTATAAATATGGCTACACCTTC.

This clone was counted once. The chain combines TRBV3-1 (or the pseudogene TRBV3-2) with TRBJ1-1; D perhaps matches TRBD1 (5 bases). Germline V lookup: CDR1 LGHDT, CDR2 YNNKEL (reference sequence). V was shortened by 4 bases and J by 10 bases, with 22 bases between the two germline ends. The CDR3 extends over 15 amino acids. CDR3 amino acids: CASSPRGSGKRGAFF. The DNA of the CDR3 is TGTGCCAGCAGCCCGCGGGGGTCGGGAAAAAGGGGAGCTTTCTTT.

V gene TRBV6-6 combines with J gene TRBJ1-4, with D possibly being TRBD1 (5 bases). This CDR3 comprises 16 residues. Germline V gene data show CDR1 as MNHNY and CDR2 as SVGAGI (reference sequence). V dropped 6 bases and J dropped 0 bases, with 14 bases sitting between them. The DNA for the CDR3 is TGTGCCAGCAGCACAGCCGGGGGTACAACTAATGAAAAACTGTTTTTT. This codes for CASSTAGGTTNEKLFF.

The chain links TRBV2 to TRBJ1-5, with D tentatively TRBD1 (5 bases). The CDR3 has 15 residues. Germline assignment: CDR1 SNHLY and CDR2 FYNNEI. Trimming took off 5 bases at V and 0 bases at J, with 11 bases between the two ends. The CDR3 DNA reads TGTGCCAGCAGTAGGACACTACTTAGCAATCAGCCCCAGCATTTT. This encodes CASSRTLLSNQPQHF.

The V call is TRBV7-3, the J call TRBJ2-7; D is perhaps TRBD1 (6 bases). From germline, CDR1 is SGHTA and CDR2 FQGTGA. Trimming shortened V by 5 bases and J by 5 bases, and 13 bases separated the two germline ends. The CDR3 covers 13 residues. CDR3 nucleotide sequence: TGTGCCAGCAGCGTCGACAGGCGCCACGAGCAGTACTTC. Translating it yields CASSVDRRHEQYF.

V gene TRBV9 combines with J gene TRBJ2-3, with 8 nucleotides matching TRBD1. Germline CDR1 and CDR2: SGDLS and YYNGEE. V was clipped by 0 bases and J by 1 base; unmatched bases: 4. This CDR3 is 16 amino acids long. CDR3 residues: CASSVGVQGGTDTQYF. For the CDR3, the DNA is TGTGCCAGCAGCGTAGGAGTACAGGGGGGCACAGATACGCAGTATTTT. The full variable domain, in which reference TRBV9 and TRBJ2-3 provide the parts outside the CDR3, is DSGVTQTPKHLITATGQRVTLRCSPRSGDLSVYWYQQSLDQGLQFLIQYYNGEERAKGNILERFSAQQFPDLHSELNLSSLELGDSALYFCASSVGVQGGTDTQYFGPGTRLTVL.

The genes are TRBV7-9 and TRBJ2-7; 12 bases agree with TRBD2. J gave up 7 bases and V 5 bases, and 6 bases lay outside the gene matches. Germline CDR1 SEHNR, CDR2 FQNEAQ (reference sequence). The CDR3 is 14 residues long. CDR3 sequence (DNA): TGTGCCAGCAGCCGACTAGCGGGAGTGGGGGAGCAGTACTTC. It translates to CASSRLAGVGEQYF.

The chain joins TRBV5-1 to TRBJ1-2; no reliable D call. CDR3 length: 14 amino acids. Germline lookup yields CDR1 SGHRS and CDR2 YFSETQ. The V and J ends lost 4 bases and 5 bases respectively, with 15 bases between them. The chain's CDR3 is CASSRGIAGYGYTF. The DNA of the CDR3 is TGCGCCAGCAGCCGAGGCATCGCCGGTTATGGCTACACCTTC.

The CDR3 region is CASTAGQVYGYTF. CDR3 nucleotide sequence: TGTGCCAGCACCGCCGGACAGGTCTATGGCTACACCTTC. V usage is TRBV2 and J usage is TRBJ1-2; 7 positions match TRBD1. This CDR3 is 13 amino acids long. The junction had 6 bases not matched to a gene; V was cut back by 7 bases and J by 4 bases. The germline V gene has CDR1 SNHLY and CDR2 FYNNEI.

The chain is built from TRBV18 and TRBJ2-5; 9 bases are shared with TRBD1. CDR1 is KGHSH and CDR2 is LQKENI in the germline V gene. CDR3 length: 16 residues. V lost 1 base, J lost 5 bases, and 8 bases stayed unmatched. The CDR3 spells CASSPQDRGIGETQYF. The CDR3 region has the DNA TGTGCCAGCTCACCACAGGACAGGGGAATTGGGGAGACCCAGTACTTC.

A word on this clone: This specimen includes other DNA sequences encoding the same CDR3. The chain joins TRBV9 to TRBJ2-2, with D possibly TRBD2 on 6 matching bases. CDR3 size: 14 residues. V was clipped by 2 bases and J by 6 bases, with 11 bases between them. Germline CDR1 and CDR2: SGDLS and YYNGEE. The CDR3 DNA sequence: TGTGCCAGCAGCGTCTCCTGGGAGGCCGGGGAGCTGTTTTTT. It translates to CASSVSWEAGELFF.

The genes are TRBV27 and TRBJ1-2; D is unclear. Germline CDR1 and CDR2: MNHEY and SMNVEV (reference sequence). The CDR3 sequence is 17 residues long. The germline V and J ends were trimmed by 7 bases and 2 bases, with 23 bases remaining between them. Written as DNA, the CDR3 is TGTGCCAGCACCTCACTACCACGGCGGCTATCGAACTATGGCTACACCTTC. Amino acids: CASTSLPRRLSNYGYTF.

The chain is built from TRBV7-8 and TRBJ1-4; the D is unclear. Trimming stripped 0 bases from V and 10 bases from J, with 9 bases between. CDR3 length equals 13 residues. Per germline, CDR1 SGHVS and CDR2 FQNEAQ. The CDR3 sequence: CASSLARGGKLFF. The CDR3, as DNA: TGTGCCAGCAGCTTAGCGCGGGGAGGAAAACTGTTTTTT.

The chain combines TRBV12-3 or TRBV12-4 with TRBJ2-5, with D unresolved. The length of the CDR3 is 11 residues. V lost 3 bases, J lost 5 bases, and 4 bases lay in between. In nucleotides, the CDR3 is TGTGCCAGCAGTTTTATGGAGACCCAGTACTTC. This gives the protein CASSFMETQYF.

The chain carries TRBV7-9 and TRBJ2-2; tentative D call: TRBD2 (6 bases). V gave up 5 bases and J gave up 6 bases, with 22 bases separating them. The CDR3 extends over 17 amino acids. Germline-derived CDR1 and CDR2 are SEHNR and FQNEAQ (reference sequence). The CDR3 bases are TGTGCCAGCAGCCCGATAGTGGGGGGACTGACGCCCGGGGAGCTGTTTTTT. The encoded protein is CASSPIVGGLTPGELFF. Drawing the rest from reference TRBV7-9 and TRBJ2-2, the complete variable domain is DTGVSQNPRHKITKRGQNVTFRCDPISEHNRLYWYRQTLGQGPEFLTYFQNEAQLEKSRLLSDRFSAERPKGSFSTLEIQRTEQGDSAMYLCASSPIVGGLTPGELFFGEGSRLTVL.

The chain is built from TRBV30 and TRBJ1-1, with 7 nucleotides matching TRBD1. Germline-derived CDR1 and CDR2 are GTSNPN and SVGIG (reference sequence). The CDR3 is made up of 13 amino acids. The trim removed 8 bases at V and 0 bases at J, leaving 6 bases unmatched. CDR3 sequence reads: CARMTGMNTEAFF. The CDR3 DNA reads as TGTGCCAGAATGACAGGGATGAACACTGAAGCTTTCTTT.

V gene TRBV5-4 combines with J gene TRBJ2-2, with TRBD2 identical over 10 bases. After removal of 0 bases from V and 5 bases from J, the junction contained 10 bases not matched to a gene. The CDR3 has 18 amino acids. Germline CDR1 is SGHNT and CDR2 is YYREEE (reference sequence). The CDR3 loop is CASSLELAGAVGTGELFF. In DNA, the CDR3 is TGTGCCAGCAGCTTGGAGCTAGCGGGAGCGGTGGGGACCGGGGAGCTGTTTTTT.

The CDR3 DNA follows: TGCAGCGTTGAAGACTCCAGGAACACTGAAGCTTTCTTT. Encoded protein: CSVEDSRNTEAFF. This chain joins TRBV29-1 and TRBJ1-1; D gene uncertain. The CDR3 runs 13 residues. Germline CDR1 is SQVTM and CDR2 is ANQGSEA. Trimming left V 0 bases short and J 1 base short, with 6 bases between.